A selection of T cell receptor beta chains follows, all from one sample in a study of blood T cell repertoires in COVID-19. Assay: immunoSEQ multiplex PCR; the TCRdb copy retains only in-frame clones and omits some. The sample records about 190,000 clones, over 75% being singletons. Sequencing used peripheral blood. The receptors were gathered from a woman aged 40 to 55 who had recovered from COVID-19. The CDR3 runs from the conserved cysteine through the conserved F or W. The D gene is left open where the match is weak. Not every row has a clone size; where given, it reads once, few, many or a size class.

clone_size,j_call,d_call,v_call,cdr3_aa,cdr3_nt
few,TRBJ1-1,TRBD1,TRBV28,CASRGTANTEAFF,TGTGCCAGTCGCGGGACAGCGAACACTGAAGCTTTCTTT
.,TRBJ2-7,TRBD1,TRBV6-5,CASSYAGGVDYEQYF,TGTGCCAGCAGTTATGCAGGGGGCGTAGACTACGAGCAGTACTTC
.,TRBJ2-7,TRBD2,TRBV6-4,CASSEELAGGYPYEQYF,TGTGCCAGCAGTGAAGAACTAGCGGGAGGGTACCCCTACGAGCAGTACTTC
few,TRBJ2-1,.,TRBV5-1,CASSWRDRDEQFF,TGCGCCAGCAGCTGGCGGGACCGTGACGAGCAGTTCTTC
.,TRBJ2-2,TRBD1,TRBV11-3,CASSSPGQGYTGELFF,TGTGCCAGCAGCTCCCCGGGACAGGGTTACACCGGGGAGCTGTTTTTT
.,TRBJ2-1,.,TRBV30,CAWSVQDYNEQFF,TGTGCCTGGAGTGTACAAGACTACAATGAGCAGTTCTTC
.,TRBJ2-3,TRBD2,TRBV29-1,CSVEGRTSSSDTQYF,TGCAGCGTTGAAGGGCGGACTAGCTCTTCGGATACGCAGTATTTT
.,TRBJ2-2,.,TRBV27,CASSFLGAQNTGELFF,TGTGCCAGCAGTTTTTTGGGAGCGCAGAACACCGGGGAGCTGTTTTTT
.,TRBJ1-5,TRBD1,TRBV7-2,CASSPAGTGVNQPQHF,TGTGCCAGCAGCCCGGCCGGGACAGGGGTCAATCAGCCCCAGCATTTT
.,TRBJ2-4,.,TRBV27,CASSSGHNRAKNIQYF,TGTGCCAGCAGTTCGGGACATAATAGGGCCAAAAACATTCAGTACTTC
.,TRBJ1-4,.,TRBV7-2,CASSLATTVPKLFF,TGTGCCAGCAGCTTAGCGACGACAGTTCCAAAACTGTTTTTT
.,TRBJ2-3,TRBD2,TRBV7-6,CASSLGSSGFRNTDTQYF,TGTGCCAGCAGCTTAGGGTCTAGCGGGTTTCGGAACACAGATACGCAGTATTTT
.,TRBJ2-7,TRBD2,TRBV7-9,CASSLVRGSGSYEQYF,TGTGCCAGCAGCTTAGTTCGCGGGAGTGGATCCTACGAGCAGTACTTC
.,TRBJ2-2,.,TRBV10-3,CATGRLGAPHGELFF,TGTGCCACGGGACGACTAGGGGCGCCGCACGGGGAGCTGTTTTTT
.,TRBJ1-5,TRBD1,TRBV5-6,CASSRRGRESNQPQHF,TGTGCCAGCAGCAGAAGGGGGCGTGAATCTAATCAGCCCCAGCATTTT
.,TRBJ1-1,.,TRBV19,CASSFLGGMNTEAFF,TGTGCCAGTAGTTTTTTAGGGGGTATGAACACTGAAGCTTTCTTT
.,TRBJ2-1,TRBD1,TRBV29-1,CSVTGQGAYNEQFF,TGCAGCGTTACGGGACAGGGGGCCTACAATGAGCAGTTCTTC
.,TRBJ2-1,.,TRBV11-3,CASSHPGRRNNEQFF,TGTGCCAGCAGCCACCCGGGTCGAAGGAACAATGAGCAGTTCTTC
.,TRBJ2-1,TRBD1,TRBV12-5,CASATGEPHEQFF,TGTGCTAGTGCCACAGGGGAACCCCATGAGCAGTTCTTC
.,TRBJ2-1,TRBD2,TRBV3-1/TRBV3-2,CASSQEARFSGSEQFF,TGTGCCAGCAGCCAAGAGGCCAGGTTCAGCGGGAGTGAGCAGTTCTTC
once,TRBJ1-5,TRBD1,TRBV20-1,CSASRQSGTGNQPQHF,TGCAGTGCTAGTCGCCAATCCGGGACAGGGAATCAGCCCCAGCATTTT
.,TRBJ2-7,TRBD1,TRBV10-3,CATGTGDSYEQYF,TGTGCCACTGGGACAGGGGACTCCTACGAGCAGTACTTC
once,TRBJ2-5,.,TRBV7-2,CASSHAVKGTQYF,TGTGCCAGCAGCCATGCGGTGAAAGGGACCCAGTACTTC
.,TRBJ1-2,TRBD1,TRBV15,CATSRERATGGRNYGYTF,TGTGCCACCAGCAGAGAGAGGGCCACAGGGGGCAGGAACTATGGCTACACCTTC
.,TRBJ1-5,TRBD1,TRBV6-2/TRBV6-3,CASSWGQGNQPQHF,TGTGCCAGCAGTTGGGGACAGGGTAATCAGCCCCAGCATTTT
.,TRBJ1-1,TRBD1,TRBV7-3,CASSLQGGTEAFF,TGTGCCAGCAGCCTACAGGGGGGGACTGAAGCTTTCTTT
.,TRBJ2-7,TRBD1,TRBV7-6,CASSPRQGQAAYEQYF,TGTGCCAGCAGCCCCCGCCAGGGACAGGCAGCTTACGAGCAGTACTTC
.,TRBJ1-5,.,TRBV19,CASSIGQAAQPQHF,TGTGCCAGTAGTATAGGACAGGCGGCACAGCCCCAGCATTTT
.,TRBJ2-1,.,TRBV4-1,CASSQDRRWEGVSNEQFF,TGCGCCAGCAGCCAAGATCGCCGGTGGGAAGGGGTCAGCAATGAGCAGTTCTTC
.,TRBJ1-1,TRBD1,TRBV19,CASSIERTGRTEAFF,TGTGCCAGTAGTATAGAACGGACAGGGCGCACTGAAGCTTTCTTT
.,TRBJ2-1,.,TRBV30,CAWNYGESSYNEQFF,TGTGCCTGGAATTATGGGGAGAGCTCCTACAATGAGCAGTTCTTC
once,TRBJ1-1,TRBD1,TRBV19,CASSEQRTGKGGTEAFF,TGTGCCAGTAGTGAGCAAAGGACAGGGAAAGGGGGCACTGAAGCTTTCTTT
.,TRBJ2-2,.,TRBV7-2,CASSFGDGTGELFF,TGTGCCAGCAGCTTCGGGGATGGCACCGGGGAGCTGTTTTTT
.,TRBJ2-3,.,TRBV19,CASSIQFGDTQYF,TGTGCCAGTAGTATTCAGTTCGGGGATACGCAGTATTTT
.,TRBJ1-4,.,TRBV18,CASSPQGGTNEKLFF,TGTGCCAGCTCGCCTCAGGGTGGCACTAATGAAAAACTGTTTTTT
.,TRBJ2-7,TRBD1,TRBV6-5,CASSYSGTGDYEQYF,TGTGCCAGCAGTTACTCCGGGACAGGGGACTACGAGCAGTACTTC
.,TRBJ2-5,.,TRBV19,CASSILKGTPQETQYF,TGTGCCAGTAGTATACTAAAAGGGACACCTCAAGAGACCCAGTACTTC
.,TRBJ2-3,.,TRBV18,CASSPPTGSTDTQYF,TGTGCCAGCTCACCACCTACTGGTAGCACAGATACGCAGTATTTT
few,TRBJ2-7,TRBD2,TRBV7-2,CASSPTSGGYEQYF,TGTGCCAGCAGCCCGACTAGCGGAGGCTACGAGCAGTACTTC
.,TRBJ2-1,TRBD2,TRBV29-1,CSVGGLAETSEFF,TGCAGCGTCGGGGGACTAGCGGAAACCTCGGAGTTCTTC
.,TRBJ2-1,.,TRBV10-1,CASSESSGWPWNEQFF,TGCGCCAGCAGTGAGTCGAGCGGGTGGCCCTGGAATGAGCAGTTCTTC
.,TRBJ2-2,.,TRBV2,CASSEVPAGNTGELFF,TGTGCCAGCAGTGAAGTACCAGCGGGGAACACCGGGGAGCTGTTTTTT
.,TRBJ2-2,.,TRBV5-6,CASSLADLGSGELFF,TGTGCCAGCAGCTTGGCGGACTTGGGGTCAGGGGAGCTGTTTTTT
.,TRBJ1-2,.,TRBV19,CASRQTETNYGYTF,TGTGCCAGTAGGCAAACGGAGACTAACTATGGCTACACCTTC
.,TRBJ1-5,.,TRBV19,CASTSRERNQPQHF,TGTGCCAGTACCTCCCGGGAGAGAAATCAGCCCCAGCATTTT
.,TRBJ2-2,.,TRBV5-1,CASRYVVDTGELFF,TGCGCCAGCAGATACGTAGTTGACACCGGGGAGCTGTTTTTT
.,TRBJ2-3,TRBD2,TRBV7-7,CASSPSGSTTDTQYF,TGTGCCAGCAGCCCGAGCGGGAGCACAACAGATACGCAGTATTTT
.,TRBJ2-7,TRBD2,TRBV28,CASSLILAGGSYEQYF,TGTGCCAGCAGTTTGATTCTAGCGGGAGGAAGCTACGAGCAGTACTTC
few,TRBJ2-3,TRBD2,TRBV5-6,CASSHSRLAGDTQYF,TGTGCCAGCAGCCATAGTCGACTAGCTGGAGATACGCAGTATTTT
.,TRBJ1-1,.,TRBV7-8,CASSLDFLNTEAFF,TGTGCCAGCAGCTTGGACTTTCTGAACACTGAAGCTTTCTTT
once,TRBJ1-2,.,TRBV2,CASSEAPQQAVGGYTF,TGTGCCAGCAGTGAAGCGCCCCAACAGGCCGTCGGCGGCTACACCTTC
.,TRBJ1-1,.,TRBV18,CASSPTPGLKNTEAFF,TGTGCCAGCTCACCTACACCGGGACTGAAGAACACTGAAGCTTTCTTT